These 20 T cell receptor beta chains originate from one sample sequenced in a study of graft-versus-host responses after intestinal transplantation. Here immunoSEQ multiplex PCR was the method, and the copy in TCRdb shows in-frame clones only, minus some. The sample lists approximately 37,000 clones, approximately 93% occurring once. The input for sequencing was PBMCs, taken almost 750 days after intestinal transplantation. The receptors shown here come from a human patient who received an intestinal transplant, so some T cells may come from the graft donor.

The chain joins TRBV5-4 to TRBJ1-1; D remains ambiguous. CDR1 is SGHNT, CDR2 YYREEE, per germline (reference sequence). The CDR3 is 13 amino acids. The V and J ends lost 6 bases and 3 bases respectively, with 12 bases between them. CDR3 sequence: CASIGQPYTEAFF. The CDR3 nucleotides are TGTGCCAGCATCGGGCAGCCATACACTGAAGCTTTCTTT.

J is TRBJ2-7 and V is TRBV10-2; 8 positions match TRBD2. The V segment lost 4 bases and the J segment 2 bases; nucleotides outside the gene matches: 4. This CDR3 has 14 amino acids. CDR1 WSHSY and CDR2 SAAADI come from the germline V gene. This chain's CDR3 is CASSGGTRAYEQYF. The DNA of the CDR3 is TGCGCCAGCAGTGGGGGGACTAGGGCCTACGAGCAGTACTTC.

This clone was seen more than once but under ten times. The chain is built from TRBV7-3 and TRBJ2-1, with 14 bases that match TRBD2. This CDR3 comprises 16 residues. Germline assignment: CDR1 SGHTA and CDR2 FQGTGA. J was trimmed by 8 bases and V by 5 bases; bases with no gene match: 8. The CDR3 DNA reads TGTGCCAGCAGCCTGGGACTAGCGGGAGAATCGGATGAGCAGTTCTTC. Translated: CASSLGLAGESDEQFF. The full variable domain, with the rest looked up from reference TRBV7-3 and TRBJ2-1, is GAGVSQTPSNKVTEKGKYVELRCDPISGHTALYWYRQSLGQGPEFLIYFQGTGAADDSGLPNDRFFAVRPEGSVSTLKIQRTERGDSAVYLCASSLGLAGESDEQFFGPGTRLTVL.

The V gene is TRBV7-6, the J gene TRBJ2-7; 7 bases align to TRBD1. Germline loops: CDR1 SGHVS, CDR2 FNYEAQ. Trimming removed 5 bases from V and 0 bases from J; junction bases left unmatched: 7. This CDR3 has 15 residues. The CDR3 loop reads CASSPGQKTSYEQYF. DNA of the CDR3: TGTGCCAGCAGCCCGGGACAGAAAACCTCCTACGAGCAGTACTTC. Filled out from reference TRBV7-6 and TRBJ2-7, the complete variable domain reads GAGVSQSPRYKVTKRGQDVALRCDPISGHVSLYWYRQALGQGPEFLTYFNYEAQQDKSGLPNDRFSAERPEGSISTLTIQRTEQRDSAMYRCASSPGQKTSYEQYFGPGTRLTVT.

V is TRBV6-6 and J is TRBJ2-7; TRBD2 is a possible D gene (5 bases). CDR3 size: 14 residues. From germline, CDR1 is MNHNY and CDR2 SVGAGI (reference sequence). V was trimmed by 5 bases and J by 5 bases, leaving 16 bases between them. The CDR3 DNA reads TGTGCCAGCAGTCCCGCGGGCTCCGTCAACGAGCAGTACTTC. Encoded protein: CASSPAGSVNEQYF.

The chain recombines TRBV6-1 with TRBJ2-1; D gene uncertain. CDR1 is MNHNS, CDR2 SASEGT, per germline. V was cut by 8 bases and J by 0 bases, with 8 bases left in between. This CDR3 contains 13 residues. The CDR3 loop is CASARSSYNEQFF. For the CDR3, the DNA is TGTGCCAGCGCGAGGAGCTCCTACAATGAGCAGTTCTTC.

The chain uses TRBV6-1 and TRBJ1-1; a weak D match, TRBD1 (6 bases). Germline lookup yields CDR1 MNHNS and CDR2 SASEGT. CDR3 size: 15 residues. Trimming removed 5 bases at V and 1 base at J, with 14 bases between. CDR3 in amino acids: CASSSETGPNTEAFF. Written as DNA, the CDR3 is TGTGCCAGCAGTTCAGAGACAGGCCCGAACACTGAAGCTTTCTTT.

In DNA, the CDR3 is TGTGCCTGGGACAGTACCTACGAGCAGTACTTC. The encoded protein is CAWDSTYEQYF. The V and J genes are TRBV30 and TRBJ2-7; TRBD1 is a possible D gene (5 bases). CDR3 length: 11 amino acids. V lost 5 bases to trimming and J lost 2 bases, with 7 bases between them. Germline CDR1 and CDR2: GTSNPN and SVGIG (reference sequence).

This chain uses TRBV6-6 with TRBJ2-1; unclear D gene. Germline V CDR1 and CDR2: MNHNY, SVGAGI (reference sequence). The CDR3 loop spans 14 amino acids. Deletions cut 2 bases from V and 8 bases from J, with 13 bases between. The CDR3 loop is CASSYGTWVDEQFF. CDR3 in DNA: TGTGCCAGCAGTTACGGTACCTGGGTCGATGAGCAGTTCTTC.

This clone has a single count. The J gene is TRBJ2-7, the V gene TRBV11-2, with D unresolved. This CDR3 comprises 12 residues. V lost 6 bases to trimming and J lost 6 bases, with 12 bases between them. Germline V gene data show CDR1 as SGHAT and CDR2 as FQNNGV. The CDR3 bases are TGTGCCAGCAGATCAAGCTATAGCGAGCAGTACTTC. Translating it yields CASRSSYSEQYF.

This sequence joins TRBV29-1 and TRBJ1-1; no definite D call. The ends were cut back, 6 bases at V and 4 bases at J, with 21 bases in the middle. The CDR3 is made up of 15 amino acids. Per germline, CDR1 SQVTM and CDR2 ANQGSEA. The CDR3 region has the DNA TGCAGCGTCGGAAGCAGTAACTTGGCCTTCACTGAAGCTTTCTTT. It is translated as CSVGSSNLAFTEAFF.

V gene TRBV28 combines with J gene TRBJ2-1; unclear D gene. The germline V gene encodes CDR1 MDHEN and CDR2 SYDVKM. The germline V and J ends were trimmed by 7 bases and 0 bases, with 10 bases remaining between them. The CDR3 is made up of 14 amino acids. The DNA for the CDR3 is TGTGCCAGCAAACCGGGCAGCTCCTACAATGAGCAGTTCTTC. Amino acid sequence: CASKPGSSYNEQFF.

This sequence joins TRBV5-1 and TRBJ2-3; D unclear. Germline lookup yields CDR1 SGHRS and CDR2 YFSETQ. Trimming took off 3 bases at V and 2 bases at J, with 22 bases between the two ends. This CDR3 comprises 18 residues. The CDR3 bases are TGCGCCAGCAGCTATACCGCCCCTGGCTATCCGATCACAGATACGCAGTATTTT. Protein product: CASSYTAPGYPITDTQYF.

V and J are TRBV11-2 and TRBJ1-4; 7 positions match TRBD1. Trimming at V came to 3 bases and at J to 4 bases, leaving 8 bases not matched to a gene. Germline CDR1 SGHAT, CDR2 FQNNGV. The CDR3 contains 16 residues. The CDR3 nucleotides are TGTGCCAGCAGCTTCAGATCGGGACAGATTAATGAAAAACTGTTTTTT. It translates to CASSFRSGQINEKLFF.

Only one count was recorded for this clone. The chain recombines TRBV6-1 with TRBJ2-5; D call uncertain. CDR3 length: 13 amino acids. Deletions cut 1 base from V and 5 bases from J, with 8 bases between. Germline CDR1 and CDR2: MNHNS and SASEGT. The CDR3 region is CASSEVQVETQYF. The CDR3 nucleotides read TGTGCCAGCAGTGAAGTCCAAGTGGAGACCCAGTACTTC.

The J gene is TRBJ1-2, the V gene TRBV13; 10 nucleotides match TRBD1. Germline V gives CDR1 PRHDT, CDR2 FYEKMQ (reference sequence). Losses at the gene ends were 5 bases for V and 6 bases for J; bases not matched to a gene: 6. The CDR3 runs to 14 residues. The CDR3 nucleotides are TGTGCCAGCAGCGACGACAGGGGGCTTAATGGCTACACCTTC. Translation gives CASSDDRGLNGYTF.

The J gene is TRBJ1-5, the V gene TRBV2; D unresolved. Between the trimmed V and J ends, which lost 3 bases and 5 bases, there was a span of 17 bases. The CDR3 contains 16 residues. Looked up from germline, CDR1 is SNHLY and CDR2 is FYNNEI. CDR3 sequence (DNA): TGTGCCAGCAGTGATCTGTTCAACCCGGGCCATCAGCCCCAGCATTTT. Translating it yields CASSDLFNPGHQPQHF.

A remark on this clone: An end of the junction differs from the germline gene, which may be a read error. The rearrangement links TRBV15 to TRBJ2-5; D gene unclear. Per germline, CDR1 LNHNV and CDR2 YYDKDF (reference sequence). This CDR3 region has 16 residues. Here the CDR3 DNA reads TGTGCCACCAGCAGAGCCGCCGAACTGAACCAGGAGACCCAGTACTTC. As protein: CATSRAAELNQETQYF.

This chain connects TRBV5-1 to TRBJ2-6; D is perhaps TRBD2 (6 bases). The CDR3 extends over 16 amino acids. Trimming took off 5 bases at V and 0 bases at J, with 12 bases between the two ends. Germline V CDR1 and CDR2: SGHRS, YFSETQ. This CDR3 reads CASRLADTSGANVLTF. DNA for the CDR3: TGCGCCAGCAGGTTAGCGGATACCTCTGGGGCCAACGTCCTGACTTTC.

This chain links TRBV15 with TRBJ2-7; D gene ambiguous. V gave up 0 bases and J gave up 1 base, with 10 bases separating them. The germline gives CDR1 LNHNV, CDR2 YYDKDF (reference sequence). The CDR3 extends over 15 amino acids. This CDR3 reads CATSRDVHGSYEQYF. The CDR3 DNA sequence: TGTGCCACCAGCAGAGATGTGCATGGTTCCTACGAGCAGTACTTC.